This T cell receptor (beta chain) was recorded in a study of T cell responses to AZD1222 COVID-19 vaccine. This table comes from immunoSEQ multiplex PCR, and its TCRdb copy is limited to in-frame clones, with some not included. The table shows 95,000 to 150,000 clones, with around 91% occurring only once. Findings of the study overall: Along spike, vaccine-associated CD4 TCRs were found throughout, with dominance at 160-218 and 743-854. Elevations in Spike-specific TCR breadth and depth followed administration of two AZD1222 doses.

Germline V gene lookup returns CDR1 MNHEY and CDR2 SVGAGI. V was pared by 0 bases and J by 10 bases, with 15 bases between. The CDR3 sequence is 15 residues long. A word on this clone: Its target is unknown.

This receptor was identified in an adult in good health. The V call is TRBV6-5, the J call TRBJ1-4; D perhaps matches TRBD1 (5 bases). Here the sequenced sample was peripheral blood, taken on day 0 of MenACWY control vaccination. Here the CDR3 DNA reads TGTGCCAGCAGTTACTCAGGGACGGCTGTGGGAAAACTGTTTTTT. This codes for CASSYSGTAVGKLFF.